This TCR beta chain is from a study of T cells in Graves' hyperthyroidism and ophthalmopathy. Study-wide results and caveats: Ophthalmopathy was identified by the model a median about seven months ahead of onset.

Concerning this clonotype itself: The antigen is unknown. Given the absence of the conserved phenylalanine or tryptophan at the CDR3 end, a read error is likely. The DNA is left out, because the CDR3 cannot be placed on it with certainty; the CDR3 is given as TCRdb lists it.

Template material for amplifying TCR beta CDR3 regions consisted of RNA transcripts. The HTBI primer set served for first-round RT-PCR of the TCR CDR3. TCRdb re-derived calls from the multiplex PCR reads in MiXCR, one entry per CDR3 protein. This sample has approximately 560,000 distinct CDR3 sequences, with around 42% found just once. The V gene's germline CDR1 is LNHNV and CDR2 YYDKDF (reference sequence). The CDR3 has 16 residues if both end residues are counted. The V gene is TRBV15, the J gene TRBJ2-6. The clonotype originates from a woman younger than 35 with Graves' hyperthyroidism. Specimen: peripheral blood or thyroid tissue (not recorded which). CDR3 protein: CATSGHGRSGANVLVL.